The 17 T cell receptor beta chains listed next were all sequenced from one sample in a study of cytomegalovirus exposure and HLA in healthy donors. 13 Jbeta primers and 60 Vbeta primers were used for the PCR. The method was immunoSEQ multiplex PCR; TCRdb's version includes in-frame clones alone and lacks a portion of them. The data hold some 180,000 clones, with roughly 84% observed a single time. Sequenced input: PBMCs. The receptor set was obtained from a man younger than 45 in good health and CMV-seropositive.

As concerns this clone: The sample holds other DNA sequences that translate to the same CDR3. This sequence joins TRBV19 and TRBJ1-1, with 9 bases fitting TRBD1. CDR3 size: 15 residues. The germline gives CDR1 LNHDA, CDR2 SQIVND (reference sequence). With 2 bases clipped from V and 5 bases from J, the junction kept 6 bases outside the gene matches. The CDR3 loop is CASSIPQGARTEAFF. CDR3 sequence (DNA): TGTGCCAGTAGTATACCACAGGGGGCACGGACTGAAGCTTTCTTT. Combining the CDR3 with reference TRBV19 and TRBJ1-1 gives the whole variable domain DGGITQSPKYLFRKEGQNVTLSCEQNLNHDAMYWYRQDPGQGLRLIYYSQIVNDFQKGDIAEGYSVSREKKESFPLTVTSAQKNPTAFYLCASSIPQGARTEAFFGQGTRLTVV.

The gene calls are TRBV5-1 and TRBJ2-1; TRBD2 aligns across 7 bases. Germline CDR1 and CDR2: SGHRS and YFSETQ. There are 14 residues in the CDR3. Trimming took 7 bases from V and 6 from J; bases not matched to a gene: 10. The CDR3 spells CASSRAGEVNEQFF. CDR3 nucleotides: TGCGCCAGCTCGAGGGCGGGAGAGGTCAATGAGCAGTTCTTC.

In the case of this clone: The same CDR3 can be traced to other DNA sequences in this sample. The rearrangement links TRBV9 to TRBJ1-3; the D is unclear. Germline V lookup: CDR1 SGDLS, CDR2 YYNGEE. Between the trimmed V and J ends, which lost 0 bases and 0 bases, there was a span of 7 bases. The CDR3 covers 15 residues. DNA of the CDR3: TGTGCCAGCAGCGTAGGGCGGAGCTCTGGAAACACCATATATTTT. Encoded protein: CASSVGRSSGNTIYF.

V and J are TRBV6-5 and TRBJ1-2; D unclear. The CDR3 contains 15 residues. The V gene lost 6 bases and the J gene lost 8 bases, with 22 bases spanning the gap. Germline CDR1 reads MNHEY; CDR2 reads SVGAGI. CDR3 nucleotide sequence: TGTGCCAGCAGAATAGGACTATTTGGGAAAAGCGGCTACACCTTC. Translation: CASRIGLFGKSGYTF.

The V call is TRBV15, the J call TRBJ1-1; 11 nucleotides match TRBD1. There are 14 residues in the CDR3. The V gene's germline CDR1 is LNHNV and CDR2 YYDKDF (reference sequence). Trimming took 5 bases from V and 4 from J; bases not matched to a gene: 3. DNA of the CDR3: TGTGCCACCAGCGGACAGGGGGCGATCACTGAAGCTTTCTTT. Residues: CATSGQGAITEAFF.

The CDR3 DNA sequence: TGTGCCAGCAGTGTGTACTCTGGGGCCAACGTCCTGACTTTC. Translated: CASSVYSGANVLTF. This sequence joins TRBV6-4 and TRBJ2-6, with D uncertain. Germline V gene lookup returns CDR1 MRHNA and CDR2 SNTAGT. V was shortened by 4 bases and J by 0 bases, with 4 bases between the two germline ends. There are 14 residues in the CDR3.

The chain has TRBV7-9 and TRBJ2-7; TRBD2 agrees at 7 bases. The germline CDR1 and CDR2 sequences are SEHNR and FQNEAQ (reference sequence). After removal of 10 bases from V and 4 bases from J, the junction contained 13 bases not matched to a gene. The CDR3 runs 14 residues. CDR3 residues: CATWGGDPPYEQYF. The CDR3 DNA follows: TGTGCCACCTGGGGAGGGGATCCCCCTTACGAGCAGTACTTC.

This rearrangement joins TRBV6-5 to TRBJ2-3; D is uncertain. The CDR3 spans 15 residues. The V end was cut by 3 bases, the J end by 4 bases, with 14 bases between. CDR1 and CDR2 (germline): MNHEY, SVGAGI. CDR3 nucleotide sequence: TGTGCCAGCAGTTATGGTGACCTGCAGGCAGATACGCAGTATTTT. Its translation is CASSYGDLQADTQYF.

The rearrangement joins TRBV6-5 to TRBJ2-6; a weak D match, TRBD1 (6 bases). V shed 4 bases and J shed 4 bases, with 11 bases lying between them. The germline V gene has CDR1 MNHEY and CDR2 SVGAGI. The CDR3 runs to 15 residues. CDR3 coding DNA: TGTGCCAGCAGTTTTAGGGGGACCGGGGCCAACGTCCTGACTTTC. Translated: CASSFRGTGANVLTF.

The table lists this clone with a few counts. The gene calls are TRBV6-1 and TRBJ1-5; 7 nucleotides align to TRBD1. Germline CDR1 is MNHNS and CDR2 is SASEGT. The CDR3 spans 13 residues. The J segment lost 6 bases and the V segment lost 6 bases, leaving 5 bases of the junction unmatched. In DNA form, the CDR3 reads TGTGCCAGCAGCGGGACAGTCCTTCAGCCCCAGCATTTT. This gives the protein CASSGTVLQPQHF.

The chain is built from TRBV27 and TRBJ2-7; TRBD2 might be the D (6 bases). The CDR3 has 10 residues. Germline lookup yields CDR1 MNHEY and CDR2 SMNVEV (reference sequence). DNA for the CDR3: TGTGCCAGCACCACCTCTCGGGAGTTTGTC. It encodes CASTTSREFV.

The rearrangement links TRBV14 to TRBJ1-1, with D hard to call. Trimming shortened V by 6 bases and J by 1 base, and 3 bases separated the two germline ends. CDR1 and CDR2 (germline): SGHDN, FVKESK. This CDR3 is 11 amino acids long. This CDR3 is CASSRNTEAFF. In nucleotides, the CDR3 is TGTGCCAGCAGTCGGAACACTGAAGCTTTCTTT.

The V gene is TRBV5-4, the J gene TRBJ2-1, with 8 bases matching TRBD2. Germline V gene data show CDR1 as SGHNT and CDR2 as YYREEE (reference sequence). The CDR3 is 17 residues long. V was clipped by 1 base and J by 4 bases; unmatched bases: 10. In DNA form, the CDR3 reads TGTGCCAGCAGCTTGAACGGGAGGGTCCCCCGTTACAATGAGCAGTTCTTC. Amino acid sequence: CASSLNGRVPRYNEQFF.

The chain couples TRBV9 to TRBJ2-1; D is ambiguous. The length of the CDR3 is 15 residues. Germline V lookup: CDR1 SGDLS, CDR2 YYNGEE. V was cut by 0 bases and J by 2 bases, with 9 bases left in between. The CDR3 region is CASSVDTTPYNEQFF. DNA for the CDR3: TGTGCCAGCAGCGTAGATACTACCCCCTACAATGAGCAGTTCTTC.

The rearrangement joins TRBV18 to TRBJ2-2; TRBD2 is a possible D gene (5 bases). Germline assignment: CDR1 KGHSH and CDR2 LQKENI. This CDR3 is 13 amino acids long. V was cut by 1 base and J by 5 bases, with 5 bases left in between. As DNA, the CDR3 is TGTGCCAGCTCACCACGGGAGACCGGGGAGCTGTTTTTT. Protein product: CASSPRETGELFF. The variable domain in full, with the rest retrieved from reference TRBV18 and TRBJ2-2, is NAGVMQNPRHLVRRRGQEARLRCSPMKGHSHVYWYRQLPEEGLKFMVYLQKENIIDESGMPKERFSAEFPKEGPSILRIQQVVRGDSAAYFCASSPRETGELFFGEGSRLTVL.

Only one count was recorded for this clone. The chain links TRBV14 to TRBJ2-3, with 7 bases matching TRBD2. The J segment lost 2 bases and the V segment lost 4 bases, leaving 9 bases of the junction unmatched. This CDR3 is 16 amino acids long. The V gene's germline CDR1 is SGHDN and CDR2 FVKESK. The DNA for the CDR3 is TGTGCCAGCAGCCCGGCGGCGGGACTACTCACAGATACGCAGTATTTT. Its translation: CASSPAAGLLTDTQYF.

DNA of the CDR3: TGTGCCAGTAGTACGACTAGCGGCGATTTCACCGGGGAGCTGTTTTTT. Protein sequence: CASSTTSGDFTGELFF. V usage is TRBV19 and J usage is TRBJ2-2, with 9 bases fitting TRBD2. Germline V gives CDR1 LNHDA, CDR2 SQIVND (reference sequence). The CDR3 extends over 16 amino acids. Trimming cost V 4 bases and J 4 bases; bases outside gene matches: 7.